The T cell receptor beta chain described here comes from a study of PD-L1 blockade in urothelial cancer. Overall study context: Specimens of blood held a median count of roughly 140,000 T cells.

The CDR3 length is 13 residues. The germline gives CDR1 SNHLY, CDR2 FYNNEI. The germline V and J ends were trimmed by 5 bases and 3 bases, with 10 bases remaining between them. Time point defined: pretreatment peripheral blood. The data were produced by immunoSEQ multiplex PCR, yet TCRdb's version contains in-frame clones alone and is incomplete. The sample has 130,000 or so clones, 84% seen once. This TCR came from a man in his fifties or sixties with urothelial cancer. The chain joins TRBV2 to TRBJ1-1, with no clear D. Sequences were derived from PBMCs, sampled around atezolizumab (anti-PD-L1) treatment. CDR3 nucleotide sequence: TGTGCCAGCAGTTTCGCTCTAGACACTGAAGCTTTCTTT. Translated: CASSFALDTEAFF.